These 2 T cell receptor beta chains were sequenced from one sample in a study of blood T cell repertoires in COVID-19. The repertoire was sequenced with immunoSEQ multiplex PCR; TCRdb's copy has only in-frame clones and lacks some. The table includes about 200,000 clones, 75% to 85% detected once. Sequenced sample: PBMCs or T cells enriched from blood (not recorded which). Source of these receptors: a woman aged 40-49 years with acute COVID-19.

V gene TRBV29-1 combines with J gene TRBJ2-2; D is possibly TRBD2 (5 bases). The CDR3 is 16 amino acids. Germline V gene sequence: CDR1 SQVTM, CDR2 ANQGSEA. The V end was cut by 8 bases, the J end by 5 bases, with 24 bases between. The CDR3: CSPDQKSGGKTGELFF. The CDR3 DNA is TGCAGCCCCGACCAAAAAAGCGGAGGTAAAACCGGGGAGCTGTTTTTT.

The chain recombines TRBV19 with TRBJ2-7, with D maybe TRBD1 (5 bases). CDR3 length: 16 amino acids. The V end lost 1 base, the J end lost 2 bases, and 15 bases lay between the germline ends. Germline CDR1 and CDR2: LNHDA and SQIVND (reference sequence). The CDR3: CASSIGSTGLTYEQYF. CDR3 nucleotide sequence: TGTGCCAGTAGTATAGGGAGTACAGGCCTTACCTACGAGCAGTACTTC.